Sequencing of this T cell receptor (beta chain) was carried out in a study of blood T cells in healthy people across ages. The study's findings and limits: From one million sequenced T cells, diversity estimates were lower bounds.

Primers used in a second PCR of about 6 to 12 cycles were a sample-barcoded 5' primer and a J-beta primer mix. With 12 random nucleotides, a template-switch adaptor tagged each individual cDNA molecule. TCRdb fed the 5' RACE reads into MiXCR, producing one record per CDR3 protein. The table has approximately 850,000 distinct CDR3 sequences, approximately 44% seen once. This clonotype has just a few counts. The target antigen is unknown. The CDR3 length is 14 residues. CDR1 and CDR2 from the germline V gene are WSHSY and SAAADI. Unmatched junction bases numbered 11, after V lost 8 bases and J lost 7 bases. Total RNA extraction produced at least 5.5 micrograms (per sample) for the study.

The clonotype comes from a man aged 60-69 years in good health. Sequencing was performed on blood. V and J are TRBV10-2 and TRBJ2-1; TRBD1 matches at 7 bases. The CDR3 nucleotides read TGCGCCAGCCTAACAGGGGCCTTCCGTAATGAGCAGTTCTTC. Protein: CASLTGAFRNEQFF.